This is a list of T cell receptor beta chains from one sample in a study of identical twins. TCRdb passed the 5' RACE reads through MiXCR, listing each CDR3 protein once. The sample records about 1.7 million distinct CDR3 sequences, more than 30% being singletons. Sequenced input: cord blood. The receptor source for this set is a newborn girl in good health. Both conserved end residues are part of each CDR3. D genes are given only for firm matches. The size entry is marked missing in some rows and otherwise reads once, few, many or a size class.

v_gene	abundance	d_gene	j_gene	CDR3nt	CDR3aa
TRBV11-2	-	-	TRBJ1-1	TGTGCCAGCAGCCCCCGGGTGAAGGGCGGGACTGAAGCTTTCTTT	CASSPRVKGGTEAFF
TRBV4-1	-	-	TRBJ1-2	TGCGCCAGCAGCCAAGCTAGCCTGATTAACTATGGCTACACCTTC	CASSQASLINYGYTF
TRBV18	-	-	TRBJ2-1	TGTGCCAGCTCACCCGACGGTTGGGGGAACAATGAGCAGTTCTTC	CASSPDGWGNNEQFF
TRBV5-1	-	-	TRBJ1-4	TGCGCCAGCAACCCTACCCTTGCAACTAATGAAAAACTGTTTTTT	CASNPTLATNEKLFF
TRBV20-1	once	TRBD1	TRBJ2-7	TGCAGTGCTAGTATTGGGACAGCCCACTACGAGCAGTACTTC	CSASIGTAHYEQYF
TRBV10-1	few	-	TRBJ1-1	TGCGCCAGCAGTGATCCGGGATTGAACACTGAAGCTTTCTTT	CASSDPGLNTEAFF
TRBV10-3	few	-	TRBJ2-4	TGTGCCATCAGTGAGTCGGTCAAAAACATTCAGTACTTC	CAISESVKNIQYF
TRBV7-2	few	-	TRBJ1-1	TGTGCCAGCAGCCAGAGTGGGTTGAACACTGAAGCTTTCTTT	CASSQSGLNTEAFF
TRBV12-3/TRBV12-4	-	TRBD1	TRBJ2-3	TGTGCCAGCAGTCCCATGACAGGGGTCTCCCTAGCGACCGGCACAGATACGCAGTATTTT	CASSPMTGVSLATGTDTQYF
TRBV28	few	TRBD2	TRBJ2-7	TGTGCCAGCAGCCGCGGGAGAGCCCCCTACGAGCAGTACTTC	CASSRGRAPYEQYF
TRBV27	few	TRBD2	TRBJ2-1	TGTGCCAGCAGTCCCTCCCTAGCGGTAAGCTCCTACAATGAGCAGTTCTTC	CASSPSLAVSSYNEQFF
TRBV11-2	few	-	TRBJ1-2	TGTGCCAGCAGCCCCTACCCCCAGACAGATAACTATGGCTACACCTTC	CASSPYPQTDNYGYTF
TRBV3-1	-	-	TRBJ1-1	TGTGCCAGCAGCCGAGCTGCTTCGAACACTGAAGCTTTCTTT	CASSRAASNTEAFF
TRBV20-1	-	TRBD2	TRBJ2-4	TGCAGTGCTAGACTAGCGGGGGGGCCGGGGGGAAACATTCAGTACTTC	CSARLAGGPGGNIQYF
TRBV7-6	-	-	TRBJ2-3	TGTGCCAGCAGCTTAGGCCCCCGGGTCATACACACAGATACGCAGTATTTT	CASSLGPRVIHTDTQYF
TRBV29-1	-	-	TRBJ1-1	TGCAGCGTTGAAAGGAAGGGGTACACTGAAGCTTTCTTT	CSVERKGYTEAFF
TRBV2	few	TRBD1	TRBJ2-7	TGTGCCAGCATTCCGGGACAGGGCCTCTCCTACGAGCAGTACTTC	CASIPGQGLSYEQYF
TRBV6-5	-	-	TRBJ2-1	TGTGCCAGCAGTTACTCGAAGGGCCCTGAGCAAATATACAATGAGCAGTTCTTC	CASSYSKGPEQIYNEQFF
TRBV6-5	few	-	TRBJ1-4	TGTGCCAGCAGTTCGAGGCGGGGTGGTTTTAATGAAAAACTGTTTTTT	CASSSRRGGFNEKLFF
TRBV12-5	-	TRBD1	TRBJ2-7	TGTGCTAGTGGCACCGGACAGGGGAGCTCCTACGAGCAGTACTTC	CASGTGQGSSYEQYF
TRBV15	many	-	TRBJ2-3	TGTGCCACCAGCAGAGCCTTTACGCAGTATTTT	CATSRAFTQYF
TRBV6-1	-	TRBD2	TRBJ2-7	TGTGCCAGCAATGAGTGGCGGGGGGACCTCTCCTACAATGAGCAGTACTTC	CASNEWRGDLSYNEQYF
TRBV5-1	-	TRBD1	TRBJ2-5	TGCGCCAGCAGCTTGAGGGACAGGGTGGGAGAGACCCAGTACTTC	CASSLRDRVGETQYF
TRBV5-1	-	TRBD2	TRBJ2-3	TGCGCCAGCAGCCTGGGACTAGCGGGAGGAGCTAGCACAGATACGCAGTATTTT	CASSLGLAGGASTDTQYF
TRBV28	-	TRBD1	TRBJ1-4	TGTGCCAGCAGTTCCCCCGGGACAGGGGAGGGAAAACTGTTTTTT	CASSSPGTGEGKLFF
TRBV9	few	-	TRBJ2-2	TGTGCCAGCAGCGTAGCACAGCACACCGGGGAGCTGTTTTTT	CASSVAQHTGELFF
TRBV24-1	-	-	TRBJ2-2	TGTGCCACCAGCATGACAGATCGGGGCCAAAGAGGCACCGGGGAGCTGTTTTTT	CATSMTDRGQRGTGELFF
TRBV9	-	TRBD1	TRBJ1-4	TGTGCCAGCAGCTCTCCGACAGGGTGGAATGAAAAACTGTTTTTT	CASSSPTGWNEKLFF
TRBV5-1	few	-	TRBJ1-2	TGCGCCAGTCACGAACCGACAGTTTATGGCTACACCTTC	CASHEPTVYGYTF
TRBV20-1	-	-	TRBJ1-6	TGCAGTGCTAGACCGGGACGCCTTAATTCACCCCTCCACTTT	CSARPGRLNSPLHF
TRBV21-1	-	-	TRBJ2-5	TGTGCCAGCAGCAAAGGAGACCGGGACAGGGGCCAAGAGACCCAGTACTTC	CASSKGDRDRGQETQYF
TRBV4-2	once	TRBD1	TRBJ1-2	TGTGCCAGCGGTACAGGGGCGCTTTACTATGGCTACACCTTC	CASGTGALYYGYTF
TRBV30	-	TRBD2	TRBJ2-3	TGTGCCTGGAGCCTCAGGACTAGCGGCACAGATACGCAGTATTTT	CAWSLRTSGTDTQYF
TRBV7-2	few	-	TRBJ1-6	TGTGCCAGCAGCATCACAGAAAATTCACCCCTCCACTTT	CASSITENSPLHF
TRBV2	few	-	TRBJ1-1	TGTGCCAGCAGAGCACTCGGGAGATCTGAAGCTTTCTTT	CASRALGRSEAFF
TRBV9	-	-	TRBJ2-5	TGTGCCAGCAGCGTAGCCGAGCTTGGAGGGCAGTACTTC	CASSVAELGGQYF
TRBV10-3	-	-	TRBJ2-2	TGTGCCATCAGTGATCCCGACAGGGGGGAGCTGTTTTTT	CAISDPDRGELFF
TRBV28	-	-	TRBJ2-5	TGTGCCAGCAGTCCGACTACCGCACATACCTACGAGCGGTACTTC	CASSPTTAHTYERYF
TRBV10-3	few	TRBD1	TRBJ2-5	TGTGCCATCATGGGACAGGGTCAAGAGACCCAGTACTTC	CAIMGQGQETQYF
TRBV28	-	TRBD1	TRBJ1-5	TGTGCCAGCAGTTTTGGACAGGGGGGTAGGGGCAATCAGCCCCAGCATTTT	CASSFGQGGRGNQPQHF
TRBV20-1	once	TRBD1	TRBJ1-2	TGCAGGACAGGGGACTTTGATGGCTACACCTTC	CRTGDFDGYTF
TRBV5-1	many	TRBD1	TRBJ2-7	TGCGCCAGCAGCTTGGAACGACTCCGGGACAGTTCCTACGAGCAGTACTTC	CASSLERLRDSSYEQYF
TRBV20-1	few	-	TRBJ2-1	TGCAGTGCTCCCAACTCCGGCGGGTACAATGAGCAGTTCTTC	CSAPNSGGYNEQFF
TRBV12-3/TRBV12-4	-	TRBD2	TRBJ2-1	TGTGCCAGCAGTTTAATAGGGACTACGAATGAGCAGTTCTTC	CASSLIGTTNEQFF
TRBV5-1	once	TRBD2	TRBJ2-1	TGCGCCAGCAGCATAACCGGGACTAGCGTACAAGAGACCCAGTTCTTC	CASSITGTSVQETQFF
TRBV20-1	-	-	TRBJ2-3	TGCAGTGCTAGAGGAGAAGTAGCCCTTTACACAGATACGCAGTATTTT	CSARGEVALYTDTQYF
TRBV11-2	few	TRBD2	TRBJ2-5	TGTGCCAGCAGCTTAGAAGCGGGGTCACAAGAGACCCAGTACTTC	CASSLEAGSQETQYF
TRBV12-3/TRBV12-4	-	-	TRBJ2-1	TGTGCCAGCAGCTCCCAGGGACCCGAGCAGTTCTTC	CASSSQGPEQFF
TRBV11-2	-	TRBD2	TRBJ2-7	TGTGCCAGCAGCTATCATAGCGGGGAGGTCTACGAGCAGTACTTC	CASSYHSGEVYEQYF
TRBV4-1	few	-	TRBJ2-3	TGCGCCAGTACCTCAACTCCTAGCGCCCCGGAGCCGGCAGATACGCAGTATTTT	CASTSTPSAPEPADTQYF
TRBV7-9	few	-	TRBJ1-2	TGTGCCAGCAGCTTAGAATTCCAGGGACATGGCTACACCTTC	CASSLEFQGHGYTF
TRBV4-2	few	-	TRBJ2-7	TGTGCCAGCAGCCAAGCGGGGGGACAGGTCGCCTACGAGCAGTACTTC	CASSQAGGQVAYEQYF
TRBV5-8	-	-	TRBJ1-5	TGTGCCAGCACGTACATCGACCGGAGCAATCAGCCCCAGCATTTT	CASTYIDRSNQPQHF
TRBV14	-	-	TRBJ2-7	TGTGCCAGCAGCCCGCGGGTTGGCCTCAACTACGAGCAGTACTTC	CASSPRVGLNYEQYF
TRBV12-3/TRBV12-4	-	TRBD2	TRBJ2-7	TGTGCCAGCAGCCCTAGCGGGGGGGTTATGTACAATGAGCAGTACTTC	CASSPSGGVMYNEQYF
TRBV7-9	-	TRBD2	TRBJ2-1	TGTGCCAGCAGCTTAGGACTAGCGGCGGGTCAAAGCAACAATGAGCAGTTCTTC	CASSLGLAAGQSNNEQFF
TRBV4-2	few	TRBD2	TRBJ2-7	TGTGCCAGCAGCCAAGGGCAACTAGCGGGAGGTTACGAGCAGTACTTC	CASSQGQLAGGYEQYF
TRBV28	-	TRBD2	TRBJ2-1	TGTGCCAGCAGCCGCGGACTAGGCAATGAGCAGTTCTTC	CASSRGLGNEQFF
TRBV20-1	-	-	TRBJ1-5	TGCAGTGCCAAGAAAGGGCAGGGGAGCAATCAGCCCCAGCATTTT	CSAKKGQGSNQPQHF